The 21 T cell receptor beta chains given below trace back to one sample, sequenced in a study of T cells in Graves' hyperthyroidism and ophthalmopathy. Amplification of TCR beta CDR3 regions used RNA as the template. HTBI primers were used for first-round RT-PCR of the TCR CDR3. TCRdb reprocessed the multiplex PCR reads via MiXCR and lists one record per CDR3 protein. The sample has 300,000 to 450,000 distinct CDR3 sequences; 13% to 15% are singletons. The sample comprised blood. These TCRs come from a woman in her twenties or thirties with Graves' ophthalmopathy.

This clonotype was picked up a small number of times. The V gene is TRBV20-1, the J gene TRBJ2-1, with no clear D. With 0 bases removed from V and 0 bases from J, the gap between germline ends came to 6 bases. This CDR3 contains 14 residues. Germline V gives CDR1 DFQATT, CDR2 SNEGSKA (reference sequence). The CDR3 nucleotides read TGCAGTGCTAGAGACGGTAGCTCCTACAATGAGCAGTTCTTC. Its protein product is CSARDGSSYNEQFF.

The table lists this clonotype with many counts. The gene calls are TRBV6-2 or TRBV6-3 and TRBJ2-1; D gene uncertain. CDR3 length: 16 amino acids. Trimming stripped 9 bases from V and 8 bases from J, with 26 bases between. Germline V gives CDR1 MNHEY, CDR2 SVGEGT. Here the CDR3 reads CASRDIAGSLPDEQFF. In DNA, the CDR3 is TGTGCCAGTAGAGATATTGCCGGCTCATTGCCCGATGAGCAGTTCTTC.

In this sample, this clonotype turned up many times. The chain recombines TRBV27 with TRBJ1-6; 9 nucleotides align to TRBD1. Germline trimming cut 8 bases from V and 7 bases from J; bases unmatched to any gene: 3. Germline CDR1 MNHEY, CDR2 SMNVEV (reference sequence). The CDR3 contains 13 residues. The chain's CDR3 is CASSGTGNSPLHF. CDR3 coding DNA: TGTGCCAGCTCCGGGACAGGGAATTCACCCCTCCACTTT.

There are many counts of this clonotype. The chain recombines TRBV7-9 with TRBJ2-5; possible D gene TRBD2, 5 bases. This CDR3 spans 16 amino acids. Trimming shortened V by 5 bases and J by 5 bases, and 21 bases separated the two germline ends. In germline, CDR1 is SEHNR, CDR2 FQNEAQ (reference sequence). CDR3 coding DNA: TGTGCCAGCAGCCGCGACTTGGCTAGCTTGGTGGAGACCCAGTACTTC. Protein product: CASSRDLASLVETQYF.

This clonotype occurred many times. The chain couples TRBV30 to TRBJ2-5; D perhaps matches TRBD1 (5 bases). Trimming left V 0 bases short and J 5 bases short, with 16 bases between. Germline CDR1 reads GTSNPN; CDR2 reads SVGIG (reference sequence). The CDR3 is made up of 15 amino acids. The CDR3 here is CAWSVIDLGRETQYF. CDR3 DNA sequence: TGTGCCTGGAGTGTCATCGACCTGGGGCGGGAGACCCAGTACTTC.

This clonotype was seen many times. J is TRBJ2-6 and V is TRBV28; D may correspond to TRBD1 or TRBD2 (6 bases each). CDR3 length: 19 amino acids. Germline assignment: CDR1 MDHEN and CDR2 SYDVKM. Trimming took off 5 bases at V and 0 bases at J, with 20 bases between the two ends. Written as DNA, the CDR3 is TGTGCCAGCAGTCCCATCCGGGGGCTAACAGCCTCTGGGGCCAACGTCCTGACTTTC. It is translated as CASSPIRGLTASGANVLTF. The full variable domain, its missing parts supplied by reference TRBV28 and TRBJ2-6, is DVKVTQSSRYLVKRTGEKVFLECVQDMDHENMFWYRQDPGLGLRLIYFSYDVKMKEKGDIPEGYSVSREKKERFSLILESASTNQTSMYLCASSPIRGLTASGANVLTFGAGSRLTVL.

Ten or more counts support this clonotype. This chain joins TRBV28 and TRBJ1-3; TRBD1 aligns across 8 bases. Trimming cost V 5 bases and J 4 bases; bases outside gene matches: 4. CDR3 size: 14 residues. Per germline, CDR1 MDHEN and CDR2 SYDVKM. CDR3 loop: CASSTDRVGNTIYF. The CDR3 DNA follows: TGTGCCAGCAGTACGGACAGGGTGGGAAACACCATATATTTT.

This clonotype was recorded many times. The chain uses TRBV3-1 and TRBJ1-1, with D possibly TRBD1 on 5 matching bases. V was pared by 2 bases and J by 6 bases, with 13 bases between. Germline lookup yields CDR1 LGHDT and CDR2 YNNKEL (reference sequence). The CDR3 totals 14 residues. DNA of the CDR3: TGTGCCAGCAGCCAACAGGGATCGTTTGCTGAAGCTTTCTTT. Its translation: CASSQQGSFAEAFF.

Comments on this clonotype: A much larger clone is a single base away; this may be a read error. The CDR3 carries no conserved terminal phenylalanine or tryptophan, so it likely arises from a read error. This chain uses TRBV2 with TRBJ1-1, with D unresolved. V was shortened by 6 bases and J by 0 bases, with 8 bases between the two germline ends. The germline CDR1 and CDR2 sequences are SNHLY and FYNNEI. The CDR3 loop spans 13 amino acids. The CDR3 loop reads CASSRTMNTEAFL. DNA for the CDR3: TGTGCCAGCAGCAGGACGATGAACACTGAAGCTTTCCTT.

J is TRBJ1-2 and V is TRBV7-9; TRBD1 agrees at 12 bases. CDR1 and CDR2 (germline): SEHNR, FQNEAQ (reference sequence). The CDR3 runs to 15 residues. V was pared by 7 bases and J by 5 bases, with 8 bases of the junction left unmatched. CDR3 nucleotide sequence: TGTGCCAGCACATATTCGGGACAGGGGGCATATGGCTACACCTTC. This gives the protein CASTYSGQGAYGYTF.

On this clonotype: One base away lies a much larger clone, so this may be a sequencing read error. The J gene is TRBJ1-4, the V gene TRBV6-9; D perhaps matches TRBD1 (6 bases). Trimming removed 3 bases at V and 0 bases at J, with 20 bases between. Looked up from germline, CDR1 is MNHGY and CDR2 is SVAAGI. This CDR3 is 19 amino acids long. As DNA, the CDR3 is TGTGCCAGCAGTTACGATAGGGCAGGGGACGCCCCAACTAATGAAAAACTGTTTTTT. Its translation is CASSYDRAGDAPTNEKLFF.

This clonotype showed up many times. The chain employs TRBV7-8 and TRBJ2-7; no definite D call. The length of the CDR3 is 15 residues. Germline values: CDR1 SGHVS, CDR2 FQNEAQ. Trimming took 1 base from V and 3 from J, leaving 13 bases between them. The CDR3 nucleotides read TGTGCCAGCAGCTTAGAACCCAATAGCTTCTACGAGCAGTACTTC. It codes for CASSLEPNSFYEQYF. Drawing the rest from reference TRBV7-8 and TRBJ2-7, the complete variable domain is GAGVSQSPRYKVAKRGQDVALRCDPISGHVSLFWYQQALGQGPEFLTYFQNEAQLDKSGLPSDRFFAERPEGSVSTLKIQRTQQEDSAVYLCASSLEPNSFYEQYFGPGTRLTVT.

This clonotype was detected a few times. The CDR3 DNA is TGTGCCATCAGTGAGTCTGACGGAAATGAGCAGTTCTTC. It is translated as CAISESDGNEQFF. The J gene is TRBJ2-1, the V gene TRBV10-3; D call uncertain. This CDR3 comprises 13 residues. Germline lookup yields CDR1 ENHRY and CDR2 SYGVKD. The ends were cut back, 0 bases at V and 7 bases at J, with 7 bases in the middle.

Many counts were recorded for this clonotype. This sequence joins TRBV18 and TRBJ1-1; D not resolved. The CDR3 has 14 amino acids. CDR1 and CDR2 (germline): KGHSH, LQKENI. V lost 6 bases to trimming and J lost 6 bases, with 17 bases between them. CDR3 amino acids: CASSPNRLEPEAFF. The CDR3 nucleotides are TGTGCCAGCTCGCCGAACCGTCTGGAGCCTGAAGCTTTCTTT.

Of note for this clonotype: One base away lies a much larger clone, so this may be a sequencing read error. The chain couples TRBV9 to TRBJ2-1; 8 bases are shared with TRBD2. CDR1 SGDLS and CDR2 YYNGEE come from the germline V gene. This CDR3 contains 18 residues. V dropped 1 base and J dropped 7; count of bases not matched to a gene: 16. In nucleotides, the CDR3 is TGTGCCAGCAGCGTATCGACTAACGGGGGGGCTAGAAGGAATGAGCAGTTCTTC. This codes for CASSVSTNGGARRNEQFF. The full variable domain, with the rest looked up from reference TRBV9 and TRBJ2-1, is DSGVTQTPKHLITATGQRVTLRCSPRSGDLSVYWYQQSLDQGLQFLIQYYNGEERAKGNILERFSAQQFPDLHSELNLSSLELGDSALYFCASSVSTNGGARRNEQFFGPGTRLTVL.

In this sample, this clonotype turned up many times. V gene TRBV18 combines with J gene TRBJ2-1; 10 bases agree with TRBD2. Germline V gene lookup returns CDR1 KGHSH and CDR2 LQKENI. The CDR3 runs to 15 residues. Trimming removed 1 base from V and 9 bases from J; junction bases left unmatched: 6. The CDR3, as DNA: TGTGCCAGCTCACCACTTAGCGGGGGGAAGACTGAGCAGTTCTTC. This gives the protein CASSPLSGGKTEQFF.

This clonotype showed up many times. CDR3 loop: CASSLLITRGAFF. In nucleotides, the CDR3 is TGTGCCAGCAGTTTATTAATCACCCGAGGAGCTTTCTTT. V gene TRBV28 combines with J gene TRBJ1-1, with D uncertain. In germline, CDR1 is MDHEN, CDR2 SYDVKM. The CDR3 is 13 amino acids. Trimming took off 1 base at V and 10 bases at J, with 13 bases between the two ends.

This clonotype was recorded at least ten times. The V gene is TRBV30, the J gene TRBJ1-5; 8 bases are shared with TRBD1. The ends lost 2 bases at V and 2 bases at J; junction bases unmatched: 14. The CDR3 extends over 18 amino acids. The V gene's germline CDR1 is GTSNPN and CDR2 SVGIG (reference sequence). DNA for the CDR3: TGTGCCTGGAGTTTCGCGGCAGGGGGCCTCAGGGGCAATCAGCCCCAGCATTTT. Amino acids: CAWSFAAGGLRGNQPQHF.

This clonotype was seen repeatedly, ten times or more. This chain connects TRBV6-5 to TRBJ1-2; D remains unclear. Germline V gene lookup returns CDR1 MNHEY and CDR2 SVGAGI. This CDR3 spans 13 amino acids. V was cut by 0 bases and J by 4 bases, with 6 bases left in between. The CDR3 DNA sequence: TGTGCCAGCAGTTACTCAGTGCTCTATGGCTACACCTTC. Translation: CASSYSVLYGYTF.

For this clonotype: Given a much more abundant clone one base away, this may be a read error. This chain connects TRBV20-1 to TRBJ2-3, with D unresolved. CDR3 length equals 13 residues. Germline loops: CDR1 DFQATT, CDR2 SNEGSKA (reference sequence). DNA of the CDR3: TGCGGTGCTAGAGATTCGGGCACAGATACGCAGTATTTT. Protein product: CGARDSGTDTQYF.

This clonotype showed up just a few times. This chain connects TRBV4-1 to TRBJ2-7; a possible D gene is TRBD1 (5 bases). Germline V lookup: CDR1 MGHRA, CDR2 YSYEKL. The CDR3 loop spans 13 amino acids. V shed 3 bases and J shed 0 bases, with 6 bases lying between them. The chain's CDR3 is CASSHTGSYEQYF. CDR3 bases: TGCGCCAGCAGCCATACAGGCTCCTACGAGCAGTACTTC.